The clone carrying this T cell receptor (beta chain) was seen only a few times. The sample belongs to a study of T cell repertoires in cytomegalovirus infection. Study-wide context: Based on public TCR beta signatures, there were indications of CMV infection and of a matching HLA type.

This CDR3 is 15 amino acids long. Germline values: CDR1 DFQATT, CDR2 SNEGSKA (reference sequence). The V and J ends lost 1 base and 3 bases, in that order; junction bases with no gene match: 4. Using its own MiXCR run on the reads, TCRdb lists one record per CDR3 protein. Of some 100,000 distinct CDR3 sequences listed, 20% to 30% were seen once; the top ten hold 35% to 50%. The chain recombines TRBV20-1 with TRBJ2-2; the match to TRBD1 covers 8 bases. The TCR sequence derives from a human donor in good health (CMV status not recorded). Some clones in this sample may be carry-over from other donors' samples. Input material: CD8+ T cells from PBMCs. CDR3 in amino acids: CSARAGGQYTGELFF. The CDR3 nucleotides read TGCAGTGCTAGAGCAGGGGGCCAATACACCGGGGAGCTGTTTTTT.